This T cell receptor beta chain originates from a study of molecular identifiers for immune sequencing clone quantification. Worth noting for this clonotype: The antigen is undetermined.

The germline V and J ends were trimmed by 6 bases and 4 bases, with 12 bases remaining between them. Germline V CDR1 and CDR2: MNHEY, SMNVEV (reference sequence). This CDR3 is 13 amino acids long. Naive CD8 library inputs spanned about 17,000 to 1,000,000 sorted cells and 10%, 30% or 50% RNA. CD8+CD4-CCR7+CD45RA+ cells were sorted as naive CD8 T cells. General study findings and limits: Underestimated sizes of highly expanded clones could result from identical TCR molecules that share a barcode.

MiXCR was run by TCRdb on the PCR reads, yielding one entry per CDR3 protein. The top ten hold 0.7% to 0.95% of the sample, which has some 580,000 distinct CDR3 sequences, around 25% seen once. J is TRBJ2-5 and V is TRBV27, with D tentatively TRBD2 (6 bases). Sequencing input: naive CD8+ T cells from blood, with Jurkat cell RNA spiked in. Subset indicated: FACS-sorted CD8+CD4-CCR7+CD45RA+ naive T cells. The sequence came from a human donor in good health. Some libraries in this study had Jurkat cell RNA spiked in. The CDR3 sequence is CASREGLGETQYF. CDR3 in DNA: TGTGCCAGCAGGGAGGGACTGGGAGAGACCCAGTACTTC.